This TCR beta chain was recovered during a study of blood T cell repertoires in COVID-19. Study in general: COVID-19 samples, acute and convalescent, were from the United States, Italy and Spain. Nucleic acid was either cDNA or gDNA, and it came from T cells, B-cell-depleted T cells, or PBMCs.

This clone was recorded only once. In the original analysis: Nucleated cell number was recorded as an estimate derived from reference gene primer amplification. Assay used: immunoSEQ multiplex PCR; TCRdb lists only in-frame clones, some missing. The V and J calls and clone size come from that table; D and trimming were worked out from the DNA. Found here are fewer than 250,000 clones, 80% to 90% of them singletons; the top ten hold about 8%. Sequences were obtained from peripheral blood. The clonotype originates from a woman aged 50 to 60 with active or convalescent COVID-19.

The CDR3 reads CASSLVGPQGSSGNTIYF. The CDR3 bases are TGCGCCAGCAGCTTGGTGGGCCCACAGGGTAGCTCTGGAAACACCATATATTTT. This chain uses TRBV5-1 with TRBJ1-3; D might be TRBD1 (6 bases). The CDR3 is made up of 18 amino acids. Germline-derived CDR1 and CDR2 are SGHRS and YFSETQ. Trimming shortened V by 0 bases and J by 0 bases, and 16 bases separated the two germline ends.